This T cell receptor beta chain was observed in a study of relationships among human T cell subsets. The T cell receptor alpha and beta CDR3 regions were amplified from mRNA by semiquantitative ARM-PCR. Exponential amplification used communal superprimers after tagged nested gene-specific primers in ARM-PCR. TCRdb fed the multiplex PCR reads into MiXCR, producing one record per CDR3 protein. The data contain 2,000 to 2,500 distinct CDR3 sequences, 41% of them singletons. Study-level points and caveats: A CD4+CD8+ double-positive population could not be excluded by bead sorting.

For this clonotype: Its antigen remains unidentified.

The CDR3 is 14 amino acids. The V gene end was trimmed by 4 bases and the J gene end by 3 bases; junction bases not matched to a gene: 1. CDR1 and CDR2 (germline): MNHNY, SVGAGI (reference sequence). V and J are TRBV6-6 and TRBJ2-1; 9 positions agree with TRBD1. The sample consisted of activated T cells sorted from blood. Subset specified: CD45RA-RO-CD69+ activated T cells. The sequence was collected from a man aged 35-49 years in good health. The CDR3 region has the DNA TGTGCCAGCAGTTGGACAGGGGACTACAATGAGCAGTTCTTC. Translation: CASSWTGDYNEQFF.